These 17 T cell receptor beta chains were sequenced from one sample in a study of blood T cell repertoires in COVID-19. TCRdb's table, derived via immunoSEQ multiplex PCR, lists solely in-frame clones and lacks some. In the table there are 250,000 to 300,000 clones, about nine tenths of which are singletons. Sequencing was carried out using PBMCs or T cells enriched from blood (not recorded which). These receptors were taken from a man aged 18 to 35 who had recovered from COVID-19.

The rearrangement joins TRBV19 to TRBJ2-5, with D tentatively TRBD2 (6 bases). Trimming cost V 6 bases and J 3 bases, with 20 bases left between them. The CDR3 covers 16 residues. In germline, CDR1 is LNHDA, CDR2 SQIVND (reference sequence). CDR3 nucleotide sequence: TGTGCCAGTAGCCCCTACCCTCAGGGAGGAGAAGAGACCCAGTACTTC. Protein: CASSPYPQGGEETQYF.

Regarding this clone: This sample includes further DNA sequences coding for the same CDR3. V usage is TRBV7-9 and J usage is TRBJ1-4; a possible D gene is TRBD1 (6 bases). CDR1 is SEHNR, CDR2 FQNEAQ, per germline (reference sequence). The CDR3 has 12 amino acids. V lost 1 base and J lost 10, with 7 bases in between. CDR3 DNA sequence: TGTGCCAGCAGCTTAGAAGGGGGAAAACTGTTTTTT. It translates to CASSLEGGKLFF.

The chain combines TRBV10-1 with TRBJ2-2; the D is unclear. Germline V gives CDR1 WNHNN, CDR2 SYGVQD (reference sequence). Trimming pared 7 bases from V and 0 bases from J, leaving 3 bases between. The CDR3 is 12 amino acids. CDR3 coding DNA: TGCGCCAGCATCTCGAACACCGGGGAGCTGTTTTTT. It is translated as CASISNTGELFF.

This clone was seen only once. J is TRBJ2-1 and V is TRBV28; D is unclear. With 4 bases removed from V and 10 bases from J, the gap between germline ends came to 8 bases. The CDR3 runs 11 residues. Looked up from germline, CDR1 is MDHEN and CDR2 is SYDVKM. The CDR3 DNA reads TGTGCCAGCAGTTATTCGACAGAGCAGTTCTTC. It is translated as CASSYSTEQFF.

The chain has TRBV9 and TRBJ2-3, with TRBD1 matching 9 bases. Unmatched junction bases numbered 4, after V lost 3 bases and J lost 2 bases. The CDR3 contains 15 residues. The V gene's germline CDR1 is SGDLS and CDR2 YYNGEE. CDR3 coding DNA: TGTGCCAGCAGCGCGAGACAGGGGGACACAGATACGCAGTATTTT. This gives the protein CASSARQGDTDTQYF. The full variable domain, in which reference TRBV9 and TRBJ2-3 provide the parts outside the CDR3, is DSGVTQTPKHLITATGQRVTLRCSPRSGDLSVYWYQQSLDQGLQFLIQYYNGEERAKGNILERFSAQQFPDLHSELNLSSLELGDSALYFCASSARQGDTDTQYFGPGTRLTVL.

The V gene is TRBV6-9, the J gene TRBJ1-2, with TRBD1 matching over 7 bases. Germline CDR1 and CDR2: MNHGY and SVAAGI. CDR3 length: 13 amino acids. After removal of 5 bases from V and 8 bases from J, the junction contained 8 bases not matched to a gene. DNA for the CDR3: TGTGCCAGCAGTATAACAGGGGCGTGCGGCTACACCTTC. This translates into CASSITGACGYTF.

This chain links TRBV29-1 with TRBJ2-7; 8 positions match TRBD2. CDR1 and CDR2 (germline): SQVTM, ANQGSEA. Unmatched junction bases numbered 4, after V lost 4 bases and J lost 2 bases. This CDR3 spans 13 amino acids. The CDR3 spells CSVAGGAAYEQYF. The CDR3 DNA reads as TGCAGCGTTGCGGGGGGGGCCGCCTACGAGCAGTACTTC.

The chain has TRBV19 and TRBJ2-2; 9 bases match TRBD1. Germline lookup yields CDR1 LNHDA and CDR2 SQIVND (reference sequence). Trimming at V came to 6 bases and at J to 4 bases, leaving 12 bases not matched to a gene. The CDR3 length is 17 residues. The CDR3 spells CASSPTGTGSGTGELFF. In DNA form, the CDR3 reads TGTGCCAGTAGCCCCACCGGGACAGGGAGTGGCACCGGGGAGCTGTTTTTT.

The rearrangement links TRBV5-1 to TRBJ2-5; 9 nucleotides align to TRBD1. The germline V gene has CDR1 SGHRS and CDR2 YFSETQ. There are 15 residues in the CDR3. The V and J ends lost 3 bases and 4 bases, in that order; junction bases with no gene match: 7. CDR3 DNA sequence: TGCGCCAGCAGCTCAGGAACGACAGGGGGAGAGACCCAGTACTTC. Translation gives CASSSGTTGGETQYF.

The chain combines TRBV11-2 with TRBJ1-2, with 7 positions matching TRBD1. CDR3 length equals 17 residues. The germline V gene encodes CDR1 SGHAT and CDR2 FQNNGV. V was pared by 4 bases and J by 2 bases, with 13 bases of the junction left unmatched. CDR3 in DNA: TGTGCCAGCAGCTCCCTAACCGGGACAGTGAGAAACTATGGCTACACCTTC. Amino acids: CASSSLTGTVRNYGYTF.

The chain recombines TRBV7-9 with TRBJ1-6; TRBD1 aligns across 10 bases. Germline V gene lookup returns CDR1 SEHNR and CDR2 FQNEAQ (reference sequence). This CDR3 has 15 amino acids. Germline trimming cut 5 bases from V and 9 bases from J; bases unmatched to any gene: 7. DNA of the CDR3: TGTGCCAGCAGCCCTCCCGGGACAGGGGCTTCACCCCTCCACTTT. Protein: CASSPPGTGASPLHF.

Here the CDR3 DNA reads TGTGCCAGCAGCTCGTCAGGGCTGGCGTACACTGAAGCTTTCTTT. Translation gives CASSSSGLAYTEAFF. The genes are TRBV7-9 and TRBJ1-1; tentative D call: TRBD1 (5 bases). V was trimmed by 4 bases and J by 3 bases, leaving 15 bases between them. The CDR3 loop spans 15 amino acids. Germline loops: CDR1 SEHNR, CDR2 FQNEAQ (reference sequence).

This rearrangement joins TRBV5-1 to TRBJ2-7; possibly TRBD1 for D (5 bases). Germline V gives CDR1 SGHRS, CDR2 YFSETQ. Trimming shortened V by 4 bases and J by 1 base, and 12 bases separated the two germline ends. The CDR3 is 14 residues long. In DNA, the CDR3 is TGCGCCAGCAGCCCAGGACACGGTTCCTACGAGCAGTACTTC. Its protein product is CASSPGHGSYEQYF.

The chain joins TRBV27 to TRBJ1-5; no clear D gene. Germline values: CDR1 MNHEY, CDR2 SMNVEV (reference sequence). CDR3 length: 12 amino acids. Trimming took 8 bases from V and 4 from J, leaving 9 bases between them. CDR3 amino acids: CASAGGNQPQHF. In DNA form, the CDR3 reads TGTGCCAGCGCAGGAGGAAATCAGCCCCAGCATTTT.

This chain links TRBV28 with TRBJ2-1; the D gene is possibly TRBD1 (5 bases). The germline CDR1 and CDR2 sequences are MDHEN and SYDVKM. CDR3 length equals 14 residues. V was shortened by 4 bases and J by 6 bases, with 13 bases between the two germline ends. CDR3 loop: CASSSPRGSNEQFF. The CDR3 bases are TGTGCCAGCAGTTCTCCAAGGGGTAGCAATGAGCAGTTCTTC.

The rearrangement links TRBV20-1 to TRBJ1-5, with 9 bases identical to TRBD1. The germline V gene encodes CDR1 DFQATT and CDR2 SNEGSKA (reference sequence). Unmatched junction bases numbered 6, after V lost 3 bases and J lost 6 bases. The CDR3 extends over 14 amino acids. The CDR3: CSASGQGWGQPQHF. CDR3 nucleotides: TGCAGTGCTAGTGGACAGGGGTGGGGTCAGCCCCAGCATTTT.

V usage is TRBV27 and J usage is TRBJ1-1; D gene uncertain. CDR1 and CDR2 from the germline V gene are MNHEY and SMNVEV (reference sequence). V lost 4 bases to trimming and J lost 1 base, with 19 bases between them. CDR3 length equals 17 residues. The CDR3 is CASSSSSVESPNTEAFF. The CDR3 coding sequence is TGTGCCAGCAGTTCCTCCTCCGTGGAGAGCCCGAACACTGAAGCTTTCTTT.